This T cell receptor (beta chain) emerged from a study of memory CD4+ T cells and cytomegalovirus serostatus. Whole-study results and caveats: Each of approximately 73 CMV-associated TCRbeta sequences occurred in one to five individuals.

The length of the CDR3 is 13 residues. CDR1 is SQVTM and CDR2 is ANQGSEA in the germline V gene. V lost 4 bases and J lost 0, with 9 bases in between. Single viable CD3+CD4+CD8-CD45RO+ cells were sorted as the memory CD4+ T cells. A remark on this clone: The antigen remains undetermined.

In the original workflow: After removing out-of-frame reads, around 2 million distinct TCRbeta sequences remained. Repertoires were generated with immunoSEQ multiplex PCR, while TCRdb's copy carries only in-frame clones and drops some. The D gene and trimming were derived from the DNA, and the V and J assignments and clone size from that table. The sample records 61,000 or so clones, around three quarters being singletons. The clonotype was recovered from an adult in good health and CMV-seronegative. Some clones in this sample may be carry-over from other donors' samples. Sequenced material: memory CD4+ T cells from blood. The rearrangement links TRBV29-1 to TRBJ1-1; D may be TRBD1 (5 bases). The CDR3 region is CSVGTSMNTEAFF. In DNA, the CDR3 is TGCAGCGTTGGGACATCCATGAACACTGAAGCTTTCTTT.